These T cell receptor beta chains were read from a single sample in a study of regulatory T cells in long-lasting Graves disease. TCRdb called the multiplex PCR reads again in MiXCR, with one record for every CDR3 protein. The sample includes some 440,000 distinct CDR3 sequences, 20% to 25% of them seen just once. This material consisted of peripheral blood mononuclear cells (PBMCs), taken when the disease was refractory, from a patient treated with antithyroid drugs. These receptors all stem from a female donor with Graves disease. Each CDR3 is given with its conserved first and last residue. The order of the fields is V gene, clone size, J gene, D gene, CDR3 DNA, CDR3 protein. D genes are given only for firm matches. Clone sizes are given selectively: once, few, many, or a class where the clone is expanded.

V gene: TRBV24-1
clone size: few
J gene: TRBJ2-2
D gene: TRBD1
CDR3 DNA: TGTGCCACCAGTGATATGACAGGGGGCGAAACCACCGGGGAGCTGTTTTTT
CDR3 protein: CATSDMTGGETTGELFF

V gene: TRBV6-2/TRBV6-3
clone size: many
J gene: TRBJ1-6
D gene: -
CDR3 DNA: TGTGCCAGCAGTTATCAAGGGGCTGGAAATTCACCCCTCCACTTT
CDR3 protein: CASSYQGAGNSPLHF

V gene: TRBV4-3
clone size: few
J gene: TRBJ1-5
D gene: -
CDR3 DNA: TGCGCCAGCAGCCAAGATTATGGGGGGCTGCAAACCTATAGCAATCAGCCCCAGCATTTT
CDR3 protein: CASSQDYGGLQTYSNQPQHF

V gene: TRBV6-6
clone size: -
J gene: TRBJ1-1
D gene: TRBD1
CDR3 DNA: TGTGCCAGCAGTTACTCGATCAGGGGGTCTGAAGCTTTCTTT
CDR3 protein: CASSYSIRGSEAFF

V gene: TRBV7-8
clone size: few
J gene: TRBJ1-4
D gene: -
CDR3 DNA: TGTGCCAGCAGCGTTTCCGCCGGGAGGGGTAATGAAAAACTGTTTTTT
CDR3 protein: CASSVSAGRGNEKLFF

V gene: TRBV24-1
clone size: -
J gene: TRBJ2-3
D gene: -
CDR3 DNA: TGTGCCACCGGGACGCCAGATACGCAGTATTTT
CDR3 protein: CATGTPDTQYF

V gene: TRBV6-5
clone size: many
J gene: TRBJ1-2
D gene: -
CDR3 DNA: TGTGCCAGCAGTTACTCGAGTGGGGGAAACTATGGCTACACCTTC
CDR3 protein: CASSYSSGGNYGYTF

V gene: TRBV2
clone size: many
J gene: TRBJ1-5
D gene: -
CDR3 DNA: TGTGCCAGCAGTGACTCGCAGACTCAGCCCCAGCATTTT
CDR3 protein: CASSDSQTQPQHF

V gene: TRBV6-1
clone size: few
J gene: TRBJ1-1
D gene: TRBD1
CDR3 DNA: TGTGCCAGCAGAAGGACAGGCGCCCTGGGCACTGAAGCTTTCTTT
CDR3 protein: CASRRTGALGTEAFF

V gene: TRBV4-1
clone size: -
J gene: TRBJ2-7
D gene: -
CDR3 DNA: TGCGTCAGCAGCCAAGGAGGTAGGGGCTACGAGCAGTACTTC
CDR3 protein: CVSSQGGRGYEQYF

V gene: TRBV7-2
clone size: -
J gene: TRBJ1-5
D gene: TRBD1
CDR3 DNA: TGTGCCAGCAGCTTAGTTAGGACAGGGGGCAGCAATCAGCCCCAGCATTTT
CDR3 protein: CASSLVRTGGSNQPQHF

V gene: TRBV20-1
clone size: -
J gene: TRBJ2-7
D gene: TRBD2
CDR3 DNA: TGCAGGGCCGGGACTAGCCAACTCCAAGCCTACGAGCAGTACTTC
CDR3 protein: CRAGTSQLQAYEQYF

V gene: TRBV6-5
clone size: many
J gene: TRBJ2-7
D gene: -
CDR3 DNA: TGTGCCAGCAGTTATTGGGCAGACTCCTACGAGCAGTACTTC
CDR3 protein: CASSYWADSYEQYF

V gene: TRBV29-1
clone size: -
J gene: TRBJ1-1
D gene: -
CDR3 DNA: TGCAGCGTTGGCTGGGGCGTGAACACTGAAGCTTTCTTT
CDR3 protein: CSVGWGVNTEAFF

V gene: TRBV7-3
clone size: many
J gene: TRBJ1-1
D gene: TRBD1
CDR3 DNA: TGTGCCAGCAGCCCGTCAGGGGGGAACACTGAAGCTTTCTTT
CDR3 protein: CASSPSGGNTEAFF

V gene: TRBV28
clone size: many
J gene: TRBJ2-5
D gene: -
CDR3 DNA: TGTGCCAGCAGCCCCGGAGGGGCAGGGGGTATAGAGACCCAGTACTTC
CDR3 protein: CASSPGGAGGIETQYF

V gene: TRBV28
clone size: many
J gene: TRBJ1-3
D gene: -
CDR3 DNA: TGTGCCAGCAGGTTCCCGGGGACATCTGGAAACACCATATATTTT
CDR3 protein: CASRFPGTSGNTIYF

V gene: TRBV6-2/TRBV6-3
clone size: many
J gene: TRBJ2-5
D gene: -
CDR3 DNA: TGTGCCAGCAGTTACTCGGACTATAAAGAGACCCAGTACTTC
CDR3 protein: CASSYSDYKETQYF

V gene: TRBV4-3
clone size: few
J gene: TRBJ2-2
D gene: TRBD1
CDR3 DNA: TGCGCCAGCAGCCAAGTAGGACAGGTGTTCGGCACCGGGGAGCTGTTTTTT
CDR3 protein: CASSQVGQVFGTGELFF

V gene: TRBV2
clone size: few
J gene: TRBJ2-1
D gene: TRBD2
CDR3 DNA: TGTGCCAGCAGTGAACAGGTAGCGGGAGTCAACGGGTACAATGAGCAGTTCTTC
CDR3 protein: CASSEQVAGVNGYNEQFF

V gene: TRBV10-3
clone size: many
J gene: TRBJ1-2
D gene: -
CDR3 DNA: TGTGCCATCAGTGAGTCGGGGGGTTATCGGAATGGCTACACCTTC
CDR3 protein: CAISESGGYRNGYTF

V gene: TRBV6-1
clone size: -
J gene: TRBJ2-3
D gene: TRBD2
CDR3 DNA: TGTGCCAGCAGTGTGGAACCTCGAGCGGGGCGCACAGATACGCAGTATTTT
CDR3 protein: CASSVEPRAGRTDTQYF

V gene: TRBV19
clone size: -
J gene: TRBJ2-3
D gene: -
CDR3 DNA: TGTGCCAGTAGCACCCTGAATTCCACAGATACGCAGTATTTT
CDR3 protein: CASSTLNSTDTQYF

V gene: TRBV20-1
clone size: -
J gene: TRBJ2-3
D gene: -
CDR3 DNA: TGCAGTGCTAGAGATACTATGGCAGATACGCAGTATTTT
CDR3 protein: CSARDTMADTQYF

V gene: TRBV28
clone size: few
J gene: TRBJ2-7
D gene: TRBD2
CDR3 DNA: TGTGCCAGCAGTTTTGCAGCGGGAGGGCCCTACGAGCAGTACTTC
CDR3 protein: CASSFAAGGPYEQYF

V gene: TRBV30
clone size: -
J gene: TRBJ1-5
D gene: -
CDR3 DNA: TGTGCCTGGAGTCTCCGCGAATCTAGCAATCAGCCCCAGCATTTT
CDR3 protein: CAWSLRESSNQPQHF

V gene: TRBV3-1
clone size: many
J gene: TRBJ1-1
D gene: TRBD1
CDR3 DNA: TGTGCCAGCAGCCAAGGGGACAGGGTGAGGACTGAAGCTTTCTTT
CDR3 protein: CASSQGDRVRTEAFF

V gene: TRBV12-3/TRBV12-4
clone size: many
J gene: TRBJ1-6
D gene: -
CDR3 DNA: TGTGCCAGCACCCTGACAGGAGATTCACCCCTCCACTTT
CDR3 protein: CASTLTGDSPLHF

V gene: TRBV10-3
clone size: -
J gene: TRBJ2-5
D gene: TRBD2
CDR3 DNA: TGTGCCATCAGTGAAGCTCTGCGGGGAGGGGAGACCCAGTACTTC
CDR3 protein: CAISEALRGGETQYF

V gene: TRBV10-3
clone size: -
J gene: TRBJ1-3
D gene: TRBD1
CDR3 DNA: TGTGCCGCCCGGGGGGGGCAGGGGGCTGGAAACACCATATATTTT
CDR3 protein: CAARGGQGAGNTIYF

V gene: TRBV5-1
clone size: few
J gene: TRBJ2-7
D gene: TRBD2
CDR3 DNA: TGCGCCAGCAGCCCGGGAGGCCTCAACAGGTTGTCCTACGAGCAGTACTTC
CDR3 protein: CASSPGGLNRLSYEQYF

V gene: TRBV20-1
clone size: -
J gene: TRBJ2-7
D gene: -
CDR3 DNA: TGCAGTGCTAGAGCGGGAGCCTCCTACGAGCAGTACTTC
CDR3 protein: CSARAGASYEQYF

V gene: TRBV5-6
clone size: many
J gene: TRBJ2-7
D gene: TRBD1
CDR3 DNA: TGTGCCAGCAGCTTCGGCAGGGGGTACTCCTACGAGCAGTACTTC
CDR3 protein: CASSFGRGYSYEQYF

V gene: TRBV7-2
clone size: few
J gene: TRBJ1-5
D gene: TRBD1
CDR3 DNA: TGTGCCAGCAGCTTACGACAGGGGGCCCGGCCCCAGCATTTT
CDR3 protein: CASSLRQGARPQHF

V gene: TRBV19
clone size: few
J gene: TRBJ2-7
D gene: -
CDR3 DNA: TGTGCCAGTAGTGCCGGGCTGGCCGCCCTAAGCGAGCAGTACTTC
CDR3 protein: CASSAGLAALSEQYF

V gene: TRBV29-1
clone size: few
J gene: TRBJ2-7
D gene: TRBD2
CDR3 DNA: TGCAGCGTTGGGAAAAGGTTGGCGGGGGACCCTCGGGAGCAGTACTTC
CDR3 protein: CSVGKRLAGDPREQYF

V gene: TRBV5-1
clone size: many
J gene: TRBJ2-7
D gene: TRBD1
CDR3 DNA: TGCGCCAGCAGCCCCGAAGGACAGGGGGCCTACGAGCAGTACTTC
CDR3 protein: CASSPEGQGAYEQYF

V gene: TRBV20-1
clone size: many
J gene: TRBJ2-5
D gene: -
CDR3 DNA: TGCAGTGCCAGAATGCGGCAGGCCGTTGGGGAGACCCAGTACTTC
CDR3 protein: CSARMRQAVGETQYF

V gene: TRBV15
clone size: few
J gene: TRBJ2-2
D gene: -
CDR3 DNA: TGTGCCACCACCTCAACCGGGTATAGCGGGGAGCTGTTTTTT
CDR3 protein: CATTSTGYSGELFF

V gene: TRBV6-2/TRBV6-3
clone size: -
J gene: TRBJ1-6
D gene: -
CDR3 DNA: TGTGCCAGCACGTTTAAGGGGGGTTCACCCCTCCACTTT
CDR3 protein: CASTFKGGSPLHF

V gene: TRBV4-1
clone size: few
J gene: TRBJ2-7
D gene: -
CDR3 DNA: TGCGCCAGCAGCCACCCCGGGCGGGCCTACGAGCAGTACTTC
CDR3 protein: CASSHPGRAYEQYF

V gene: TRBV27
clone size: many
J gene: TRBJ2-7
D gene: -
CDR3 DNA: TGTGCCAGCAGTCTGACTGGGGTAAGCTCCTACGAGCAGTACTTC
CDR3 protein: CASSLTGVSSYEQYF

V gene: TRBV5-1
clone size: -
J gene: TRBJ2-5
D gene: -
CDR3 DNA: TGCGCCAGCAGCTTGGGCAGGGGAGGTTCTCGAGAGACCCAGTACTTC
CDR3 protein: CASSLGRGGSRETQYF

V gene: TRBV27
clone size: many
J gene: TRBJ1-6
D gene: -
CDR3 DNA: TGTGCCAGCAGTCGAACTGTCAGAGTTAATTCACCCCTCCACTTT
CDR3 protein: CASSRTVRVNSPLHF

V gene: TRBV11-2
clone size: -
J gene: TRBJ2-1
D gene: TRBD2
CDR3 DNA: TGTGCCAGCAGCTTAGGGAATAGCGGGAATGAGCAGTTCTTC
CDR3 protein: CASSLGNSGNEQFF

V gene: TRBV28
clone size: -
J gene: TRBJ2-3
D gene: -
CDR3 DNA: TGTGCCAGCAGGAACCTGCGGGACACCTTCACAGATACGCAGTATTTT
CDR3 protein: CASRNLRDTFTDTQYF